The clone carrying this T cell receptor beta chain occurred a few times. From germline, CDR1 is SGDLS and CDR2 YYNGEE. The CDR3 contains 13 residues. With 0 bases removed from V and 6 bases from J, the gap between germline ends came to 8 bases. This record comes from a study of identical twins. One entry per CDR3 protein results from TCRdb running MiXCR on the 5' RACE reads. The data hold about 240,000 distinct CDR3 sequences, with roughly a tenth observed a single time. This receptor was taken from a man aged 45-60 years in good health. V usage is TRBV9 and J usage is TRBJ2-3; D is unclear. The sequenced material came from memory T cells sorted from blood. CDR3 sequence (DNA): TGTGCCAGCAGCGTAGCAAGACGGGATACGCAGTATTTT. This sequence encodes CASSVARRDTQYF.